This T cell receptor (beta chain) was recorded in a study of T cells in Graves' hyperthyroidism and ophthalmopathy (dated by TCRdb to between 2017 and 2020). Broadly, across the study: Peripheral blood was collected at initial diagnosis, before any treatment. A discovery cohort of roughly 100 patients, approximately 45 with Graves' ophthalmopathy and under 60 with stable Graves' hyperthyroidism, was used to find distinguishing TCR V-J signatures. The 100 discovery patients were divided at random into training and test sets in a 7:3 ratio. Prospective prediction of ophthalmopathy was tested in an independent validation cohort of some 20 hyperthyroidism patients and some 17 patients who later progressed to ophthalmopathy. In about 6 Graves' hyperthyroidism patients, the study also compared T-cell repertoires from thyroid tissue with T-cell repertoires from blood. The paper reports TCR Vbeta CDR3 sequencing of fewer than 150 peripheral blood samples: around 45 ophthalmopathy, 75 to 80 hyperthyroidism and some 17 progressor patients. After sampling, hyperthyroidism patients received methimazole starting at 30 mg daily, and ophthalmopathy patients received high-dose intravenous methylprednisolone. General study outcomes and caveats: Most expanded thyroid clonotypes (frequency above 0.001) were also detected in blood, suggesting blood repertoires may reflect thyroid immune responses. No statistical method was used to set the sample size in advance, and investigators knew the group allocation. In cross-validation, a model built on a 13 V-J signature told ophthalmopathy apart from stable hyperthyroidism with 87.88% sensitivity and roughly 83% specificity, and in testing the same model reached 80%/75%. During validation, the model predicted progression to ophthalmopathy a median of roughly six months ahead of onset, with around 71% sensitivity and 72.22% specificity.

This clonotype appeared many times. Its antigen specificity is not known. Base qualities are not at hand, and no much larger clone is one base apart. Amplification of TCR beta CDR3 regions was carried out from RNA transcripts. The first round of RT-PCR for the TCR CDR3 was performed with the HTBI primer set and the Qiagen OneStep RT-PCR kit. Libraries were constructed in a second round of multiplex PCR, after which size selection and purification were carried out. Libraries were sequenced paired-end with 100 bp reads on an Illumina HiSeq2000. In the original analysis: Raw data were processed with SOAPnuke, discarding reads with adapters, uncalled bases, mean Phred below 15, or no exact constant-primer or identifier match. High-quality paired reads were merged with COPE v1.2.5, and unique nucleotide sequences were defined as clonotypes. MiTCR v1.1 was used to align the clonotypes against IMGT TRBV, TRBD and TRBJ reference segments. Analysis was restricted to V-J combinations with a frequency above 0.0001, which covered roughly 99% of repertoires. The TCS score was defined as the ratio of F50 (clonal expansion) to E x V (chaos), calculated using BLOSUM62-based TCRdist between CDR3 peptides within each V-J. Welch's t-statistics and random forest reduced roughly 530 V-J features to 13, which were used in a naive Bayes classifier (R e1071). TCRdb handled the public reads itself, with Q25 trimming in fastp and clone calling in MiXCR, and kept productive beta chains. Each record represents a unique CDR3 protein, reported with the most common genes and DNA among its rows. None of the V and J calls come from the authors' own analysis; TCRdb made them. Within this sample are about 350,000 distinct CDR3 sequences, with around 18% of them counted one time only. The ten largest clonotypes hold around 15% of the sample.

Its CDR3 holds 12 amino acids, cysteine through phenylalanine. The kept DNA is CDR3 alone, 36 bases in frame from the first base. For CDR1 and CDR2, the germline V gene (reference sequence) lists SEHNR and FQNEAQ. V lost 2 bases and J lost 4 bases; the stretch between them is 5 bases long. Moderately to severely active disease, a Clinical Activity Score of at least 3, a NOSPECS grade of at least 4, and a duration under 3 months were present in ophthalmopathy patients. Patients with uncontrolled infections, other autoimmune diseases, pregnancy or lactation were excluded. Diagnoses were established on the basis of clinical symptoms, serum thyroxine and TRAb, thyroid ultrasound, and orbital computed tomography. PBMCs were separated from around 9.1 ml of fresh peripheral blood using Ficoll-Paque density gradient centrifugation. Total RNA was extracted with Trizol reagent, and quality was checked on an Agilent 2100 Bioanalyzer.

The TCR comes from a woman aged 40 to 50 with Graves' ophthalmopathy. Rearrangement joined TRBV7-9 to TRBJ2-5; too little of a D gene remains to name it. The sequenced sample was blood. The CDR3: CASSLLSETQYF. The nucleotides read TGTGCCAGCAGCTTATTATCAGAGACCCAGTACTTC.